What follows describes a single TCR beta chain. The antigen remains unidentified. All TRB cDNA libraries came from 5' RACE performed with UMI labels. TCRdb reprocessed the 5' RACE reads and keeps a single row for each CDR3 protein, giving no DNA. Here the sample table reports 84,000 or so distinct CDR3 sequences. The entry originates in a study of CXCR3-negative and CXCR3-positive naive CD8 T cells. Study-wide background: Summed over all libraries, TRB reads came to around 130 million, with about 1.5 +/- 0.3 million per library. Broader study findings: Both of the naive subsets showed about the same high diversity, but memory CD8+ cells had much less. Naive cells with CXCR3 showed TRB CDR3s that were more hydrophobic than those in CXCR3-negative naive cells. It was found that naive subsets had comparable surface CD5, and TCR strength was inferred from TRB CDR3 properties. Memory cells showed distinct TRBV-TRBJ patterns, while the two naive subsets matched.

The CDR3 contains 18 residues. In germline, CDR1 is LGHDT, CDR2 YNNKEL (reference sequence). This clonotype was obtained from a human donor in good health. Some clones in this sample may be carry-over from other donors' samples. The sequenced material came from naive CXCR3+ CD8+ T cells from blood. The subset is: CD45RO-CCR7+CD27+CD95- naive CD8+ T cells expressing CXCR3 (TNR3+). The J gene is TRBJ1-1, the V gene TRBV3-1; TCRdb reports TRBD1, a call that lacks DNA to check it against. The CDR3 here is CASSQEQPDRGRGTEAFF.